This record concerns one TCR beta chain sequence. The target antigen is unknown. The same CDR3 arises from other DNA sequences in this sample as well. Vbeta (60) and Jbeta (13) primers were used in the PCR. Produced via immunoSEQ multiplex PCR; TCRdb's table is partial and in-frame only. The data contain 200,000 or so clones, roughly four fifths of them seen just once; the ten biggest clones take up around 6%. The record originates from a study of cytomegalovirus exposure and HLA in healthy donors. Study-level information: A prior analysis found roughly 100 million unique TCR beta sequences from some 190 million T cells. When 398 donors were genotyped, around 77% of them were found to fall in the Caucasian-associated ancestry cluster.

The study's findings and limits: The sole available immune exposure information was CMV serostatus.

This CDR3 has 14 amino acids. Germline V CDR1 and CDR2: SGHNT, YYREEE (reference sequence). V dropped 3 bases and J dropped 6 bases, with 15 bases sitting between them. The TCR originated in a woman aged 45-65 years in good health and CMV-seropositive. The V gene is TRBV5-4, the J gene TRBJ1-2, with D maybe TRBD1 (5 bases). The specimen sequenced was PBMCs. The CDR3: CASSSNQGRDGYTF. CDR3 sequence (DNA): TGTGCCAGCAGCTCGAATCAGGGTAGGGATGGCTACACCTTC.